This T cell receptor beta chain originates from a study of T cell repertoires in aging, cancer and after chemotherapy. A mixed TRB-A/B primer pool amplified rearranged TRB by multiplex touch-down PCR. TCRdb ran MiXCR on the multiplex PCR reads and lists one entry per CDR3 protein. Here the sample spans 7,000 to 9,000 distinct CDR3 sequences, approximately 39% being singletons. Peripheral blood genomic DNA, not sorted cells or RNA, was the template. This clonotype was obtained from a human donor with a solid tumor. The source material was blood.

The CDR3 nucleotides read TGTGCCAGCAGCGAGAGAACACACAGGGGCACAGATACGCAGTATTTT. It is translated as CASSERTHRGTDTQYF. The chain has TRBV11-3 and TRBJ2-3, with D maybe TRBD1 (6 bases). The CDR3 runs to 16 residues. Germline values: CDR1 SGHNT, CDR2 YENEEA. V gave up 5 bases and J gave up 1 base, with 16 bases separating them. The whole variable domain, filled in from reference TRBV11-3 and TRBJ2-3, reads EAGVVQSPRYKIIEKKQPVAFWCNPISGHNTLYWYLQNLGQGPELLIRYENEEAVDDSQLPKDRFSAERLKGVDSTLKIQPAELGDSAVYLCASSERTHRGTDTQYFGPGTRLTVL.